This TCR beta chain was retrieved from a study of T cell changes during pregnancy in multiple sclerosis. The data were produced by immunoSEQ multiplex PCR, yet TCRdb's version contains in-frame clones alone and is incomplete. The data hold 55,000 to 65,000 clones, with about nine tenths observed a single time. Trimming removed 3 bases from V and 5 bases from J; junction bases left unmatched: 8. CDR1 and CDR2 (germline): LGHNA, YNFKEQ. This CDR3 has 16 residues. This clonotype originated in a female donor in good health, enrolled as a control in a pregnancy study. The material was peripheral blood, obtained in the first trimester of pregnancy. The rearrangement joins TRBV4-2 to TRBJ1-4; 8 bases map to TRBD1. The CDR3 protein is CASSQASGGGNEKLFF. CDR3 sequence (DNA): TGTGCCAGCAGCCAGGCATCAGGGGGCGGGAATGAAAAACTGTTTTTT.